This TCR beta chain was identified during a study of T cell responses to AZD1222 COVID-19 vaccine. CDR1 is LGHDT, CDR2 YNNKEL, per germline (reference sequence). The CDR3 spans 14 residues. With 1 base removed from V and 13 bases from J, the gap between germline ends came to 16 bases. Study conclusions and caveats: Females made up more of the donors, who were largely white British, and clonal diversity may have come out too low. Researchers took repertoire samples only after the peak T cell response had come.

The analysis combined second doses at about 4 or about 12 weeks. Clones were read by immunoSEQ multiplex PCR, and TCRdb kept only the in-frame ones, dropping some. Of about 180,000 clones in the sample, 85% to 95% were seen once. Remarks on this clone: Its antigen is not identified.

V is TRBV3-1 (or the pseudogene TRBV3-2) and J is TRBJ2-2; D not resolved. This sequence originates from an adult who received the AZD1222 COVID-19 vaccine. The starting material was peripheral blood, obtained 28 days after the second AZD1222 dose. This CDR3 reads CASSQGLVPGGLFF. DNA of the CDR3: TGTGCCAGCAGCCAAGGGCTAGTCCCTGGTGGGCTGTTTTTT.